This is a list of T cell receptor beta chains from one sample in a study of cytomegalovirus exposure and HLA in healthy donors. Data came from immunoSEQ multiplex PCR; TCRdb stores just in-frame clones and leaves some out. This sample has 85,000 to 130,000 clones, with more than 60% found just once. Sequenced: PBMCs. Receptors originate from a woman in her 50s in good health and CMV-seropositive. Both conserved end residues are part of each CDR3. A D gene is named only where the DNA matches it firmly. The listing skips clone size in some rows; elsewhere it reads once, few, many or a size class.

TRBV4-2	TRBJ1-1	NA	NA	TGTGCCACCGGCGCGGGATACACTGAAGCTTTCTTT	CATGAGYTEAFF
TRBV7-9	TRBJ1-6	TRBD1	NA	TGTGCCAGCAGCCCCTCTGGGACAGGGGTGGTCTCACCCCTCCACTTT	CASSPSGTGVVSPLHF
TRBV27	TRBJ2-6	NA	NA	TGTGCCAGCAGTTTCACAGGGATTCTCTCTGGGGCCAACGTCCTGACTTTC	CASSFTGILSGANVLTF
TRBV5-1	TRBJ1-1	NA	NA	TGCGCCAGCAGCTCTCAACCAACGGGACTCGGCGATGAAGCTTTCTTT	CASSSQPTGLGDEAFF
TRBV7-6	TRBJ2-2	TRBD1	NA	TGTGCCAGCACCAGGACAGGGCGAACCGGGGAGCTGTTTTTT	CASTRTGRTGELFF
TRBV19	TRBJ2-5	TRBD2	NA	TGTGCCAGTAGGAGATATAGCGGGGGTTACCAAGAGACCCAGTACTTC	CASRRYSGGYQETQYF
TRBV7-6	TRBJ2-7	TRBD1	NA	TGTGCCAGCAGCTTAAACCGGGACAGGAGCTACGAGCAGTACTTC	CASSLNRDRSYEQYF
TRBV11-2	TRBJ2-1	TRBD2	NA	TGTGCCAGCAGCTTATTGCTAGCGGGGGTGGGTGAGCAGTTCTTC	CASSLLLAGVGEQFF
TRBV7-3	TRBJ1-6	TRBD1	NA	TGTGCCAGCAGCCTGACCGGACAGGGGCCTCTCTCACCCCTCCACTTT	CASSLTGQGPLSPLHF
TRBV7-9	TRBJ1-5	NA	few	TGTGCCAGCAGCTTAGCGCCAGGGTATAGCAATCAGCCCCAGCATTTT	CASSLAPGYSNQPQHF
TRBV7-9	TRBJ1-6	NA	NA	TGTGCCGGTGGAGACTTATCGGATTCACCCCTCCACTTT	CAGGDLSDSPLHF
TRBV6-5	TRBJ1-1	NA	once	TGTGCCAGCAGTTACTCAGGGGCCAGCACTGAAGCTTTCTTT	CASSYSGASTEAFF
TRBV4-1	TRBJ1-1	NA	NA	TGCGCCAGCAGCCAGGGGACAACGAACACTGAAGCTTTCTTT	CASSQGTTNTEAFF
TRBV6-5	TRBJ2-3	TRBD2	NA	TGTGCCAGCAGTTACGGACTAGCGGGTACGCAGTATTTT	CASSYGLAGTQYF
TRBV4-2	TRBJ2-3	TRBD1	NA	TGTGCCAGCAGCCGAGAGGGAACAGGGGGCGGAGGTACGCAGTATTTT	CASSREGTGGGGTQYF
TRBV30	TRBJ2-7	NA	few	TGTGCCTGGAGTAACAACTACGAGCAGTACTTC	CAWSNNYEQYF
TRBV10-3	TRBJ2-1	TRBD2	NA	TGTGCCATCAGGAGTAATAGCGGGGGGGCCGACGAGCAGTTCTTC	CAIRSNSGGADEQFF
TRBV7-2	TRBJ1-5	NA	NA	TGTGCCAGCAGCTTTAGGAGGGAACAGCCCCAGCATTTT	CASSFRREQPQHF
TRBV18	TRBJ1-6	NA	NA	TGTGCCAGCTCACCTACAGGGCACTCTGATTCACCCCTCCACTTT	CASSPTGHSDSPLHF
TRBV5-8	TRBJ1-5	TRBD1	NA	TGTGCCAGCAGCTGGGACAGAATCAATCAGCCCCAGCATTTT	CASSWDRINQPQHF
TRBV7-8	TRBJ1-1	NA	NA	TGTGCCAGCAGCTTATTGGCTACTGAAGCTTTCTTT	CASSLLATEAFF
TRBV4-1	TRBJ2-3	NA	few	TGCGCCAGCAGCCAAGTGCAGGTCACAGATACGCAGTATTTT	CASSQVQVTDTQYF